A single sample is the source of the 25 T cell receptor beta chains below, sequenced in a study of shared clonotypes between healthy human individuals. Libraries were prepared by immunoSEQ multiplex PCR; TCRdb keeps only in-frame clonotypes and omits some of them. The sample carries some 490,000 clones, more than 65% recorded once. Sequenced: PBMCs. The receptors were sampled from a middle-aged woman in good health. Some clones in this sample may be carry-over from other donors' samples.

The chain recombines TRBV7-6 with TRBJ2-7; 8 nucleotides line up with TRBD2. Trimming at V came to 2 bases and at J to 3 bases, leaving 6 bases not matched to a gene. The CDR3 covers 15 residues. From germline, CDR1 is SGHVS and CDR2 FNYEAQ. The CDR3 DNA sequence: TGTGCCAGCAGCTTACGGCCTAGCGGGTACTACGAGCAGTACTTC. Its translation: CASSLRPSGYYEQYF. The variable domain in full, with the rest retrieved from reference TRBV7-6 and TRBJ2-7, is GAGVSQSPRYKVTKRGQDVALRCDPISGHVSLYWYRQALGQGPEFLTYFNYEAQQDKSGLPNDRFSAERPEGSISTLTIQRTEQRDSAMYRCASSLRPSGYYEQYFGPGTRLTVT.

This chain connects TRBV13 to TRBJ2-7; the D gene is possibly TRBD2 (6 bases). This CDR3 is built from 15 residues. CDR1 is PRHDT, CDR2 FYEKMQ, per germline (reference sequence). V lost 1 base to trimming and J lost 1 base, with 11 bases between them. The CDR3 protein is CASSLVLADSYEQYF. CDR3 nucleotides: TGTGCCAGCAGCTTAGTGTTAGCGGATTCCTACGAGCAGTACTTC.

The DNA of the CDR3 is TGTGCCAGCAGACGGGACCAAACCTACAATGAGCAGTTCTTC. It specifies CASRRDQTYNEQFF. The gene calls are TRBV5-4 and TRBJ2-1, with D perhaps assigned TRBD1 or TRBD2 (5 bases each). V was shortened by 5 bases and J by 2 bases, with 11 bases between the two germline ends. This CDR3 spans 14 amino acids. Per germline, CDR1 SGHNT and CDR2 YYREEE (reference sequence).

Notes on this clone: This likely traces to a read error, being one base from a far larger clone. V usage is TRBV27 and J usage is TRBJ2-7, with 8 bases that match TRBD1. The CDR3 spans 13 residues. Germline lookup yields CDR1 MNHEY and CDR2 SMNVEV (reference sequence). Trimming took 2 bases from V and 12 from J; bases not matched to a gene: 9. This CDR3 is CASSLAGQEFPYF. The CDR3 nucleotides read TGTGCCAGCAGTTTAGCGGGACAGGAGTTCCCGTACTTC.

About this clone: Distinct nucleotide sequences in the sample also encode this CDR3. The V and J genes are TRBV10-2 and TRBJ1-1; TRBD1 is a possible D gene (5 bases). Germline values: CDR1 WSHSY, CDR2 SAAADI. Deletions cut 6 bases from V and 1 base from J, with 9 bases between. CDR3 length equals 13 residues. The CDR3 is CASSGTENTEAFF. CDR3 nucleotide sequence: TGCGCCAGCAGCGGGACGGAGAACACTGAAGCTTTCTTT.

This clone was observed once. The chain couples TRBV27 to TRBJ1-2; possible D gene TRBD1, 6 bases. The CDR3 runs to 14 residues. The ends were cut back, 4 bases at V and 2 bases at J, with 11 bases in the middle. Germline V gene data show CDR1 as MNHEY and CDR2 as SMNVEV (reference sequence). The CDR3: CASSSDRNNYGYTF. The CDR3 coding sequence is TGTGCCAGCAGTTCGGACAGAAACAACTATGGCTACACCTTC.

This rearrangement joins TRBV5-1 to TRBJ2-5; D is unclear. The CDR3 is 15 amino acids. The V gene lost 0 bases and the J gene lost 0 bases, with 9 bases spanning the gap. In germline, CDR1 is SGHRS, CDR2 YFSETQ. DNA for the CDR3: TGCGCCAGCAGCTTGGAGACACCGAACCAAGAGACCCAGTACTTC. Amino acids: CASSLETPNQETQYF.

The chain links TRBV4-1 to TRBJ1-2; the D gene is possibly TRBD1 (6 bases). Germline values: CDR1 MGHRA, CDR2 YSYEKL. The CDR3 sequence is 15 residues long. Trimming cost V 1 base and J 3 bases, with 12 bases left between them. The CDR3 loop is CASSQAGQEYYGYTF. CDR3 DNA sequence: TGCGCCAGCAGCCAAGCGGGACAAGAGTACTATGGCTACACCTTC.

For the CDR3, the DNA is TGTGCCAGCAGCCTTTCCCGGACAGGGAGCATTCAGTACTTC. As protein: CASSLSRTGSIQYF. This chain uses TRBV7-9 with TRBJ2-4, with 8 bases that match TRBD1. CDR1 and CDR2 from the germline V gene are SEHNR and FQNEAQ (reference sequence). With V trimmed by 5 bases and J by 9 bases, 9 bases remained unmatched. This CDR3 comprises 14 residues.

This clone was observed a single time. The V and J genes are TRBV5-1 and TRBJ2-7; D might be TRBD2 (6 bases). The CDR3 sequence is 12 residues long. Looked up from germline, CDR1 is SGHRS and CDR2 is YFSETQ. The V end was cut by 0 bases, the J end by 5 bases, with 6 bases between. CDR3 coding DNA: TGCGCCAGCAGCTTGGCTAGCGACGAGCAGTACTTC. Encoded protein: CASSLASDEQYF.

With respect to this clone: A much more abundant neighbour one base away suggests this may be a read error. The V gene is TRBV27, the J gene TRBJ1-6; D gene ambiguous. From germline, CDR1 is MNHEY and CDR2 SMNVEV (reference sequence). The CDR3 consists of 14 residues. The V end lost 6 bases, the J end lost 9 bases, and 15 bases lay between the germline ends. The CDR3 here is CASRPGSPGSPLHF. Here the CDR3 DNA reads TGTGCCAGCAGGCCTGGCAGTCCCGGTTCACCCCTCCACTTT.

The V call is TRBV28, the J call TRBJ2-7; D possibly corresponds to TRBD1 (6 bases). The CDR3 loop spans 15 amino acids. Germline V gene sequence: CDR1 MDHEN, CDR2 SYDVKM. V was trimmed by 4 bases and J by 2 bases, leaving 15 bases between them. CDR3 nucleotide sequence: TGTGCCAGCAGTTCCTCCGGGACACCGACCTACGAGCAGTACTTC. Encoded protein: CASSSSGTPTYEQYF.

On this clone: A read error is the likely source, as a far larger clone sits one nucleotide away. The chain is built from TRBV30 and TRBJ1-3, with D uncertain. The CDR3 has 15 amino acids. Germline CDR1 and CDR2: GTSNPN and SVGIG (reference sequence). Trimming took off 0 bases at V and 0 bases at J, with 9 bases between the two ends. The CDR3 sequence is CAWSVRWNSGNTIYF. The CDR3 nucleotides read TGTGCCTGGAGTGTACGTTGGAACTCTGGAAACACCATATATTTT.

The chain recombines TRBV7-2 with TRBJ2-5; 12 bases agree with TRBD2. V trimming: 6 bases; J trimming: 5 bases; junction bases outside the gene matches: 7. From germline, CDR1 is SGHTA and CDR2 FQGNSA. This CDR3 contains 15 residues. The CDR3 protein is CASRTSGRPGETQYF. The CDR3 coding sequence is TGTGCCAGCAGAACTAGCGGGAGGCCAGGGGAGACCCAGTACTTC.

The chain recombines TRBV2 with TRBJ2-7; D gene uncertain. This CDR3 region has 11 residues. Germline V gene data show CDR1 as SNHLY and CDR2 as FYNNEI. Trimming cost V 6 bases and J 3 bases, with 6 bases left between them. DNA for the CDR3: TGTGCCAGCAGCGTCCTCTACGAGCAGTACTTC. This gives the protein CASSVLYEQYF.

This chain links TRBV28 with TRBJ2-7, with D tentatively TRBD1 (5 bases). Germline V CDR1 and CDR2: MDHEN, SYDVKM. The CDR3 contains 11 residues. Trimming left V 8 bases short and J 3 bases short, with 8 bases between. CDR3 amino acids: CASGHVYEQYF. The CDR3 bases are TGTGCCAGCGGACATGTCTACGAGCAGTACTTC.

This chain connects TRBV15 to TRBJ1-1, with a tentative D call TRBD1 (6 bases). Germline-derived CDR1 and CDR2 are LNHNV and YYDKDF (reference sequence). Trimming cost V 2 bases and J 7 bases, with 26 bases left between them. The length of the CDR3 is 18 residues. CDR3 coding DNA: TGTGCCACCAGCAGATTACGCCGAAGGTCCGGGACAAAGGTTGAAGCTTTCTTT. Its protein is CATSRLRRRSGTKVEAFF.

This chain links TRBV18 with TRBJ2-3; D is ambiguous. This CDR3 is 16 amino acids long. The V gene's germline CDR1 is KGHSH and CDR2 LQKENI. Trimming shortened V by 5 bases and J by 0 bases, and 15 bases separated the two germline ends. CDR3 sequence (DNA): TGTGCCAGCTCATCGGCCCAGCTTTTTAGCACAGATACGCAGTATTTT. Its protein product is CASSSAQLFSTDTQYF.

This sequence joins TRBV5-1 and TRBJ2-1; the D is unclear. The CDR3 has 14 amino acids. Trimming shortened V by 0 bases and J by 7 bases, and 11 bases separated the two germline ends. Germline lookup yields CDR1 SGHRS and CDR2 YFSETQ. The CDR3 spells CASSLDPDGNEQFF. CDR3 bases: TGCGCCAGCAGCTTGGACCCGGACGGGAATGAGCAGTTCTTC.

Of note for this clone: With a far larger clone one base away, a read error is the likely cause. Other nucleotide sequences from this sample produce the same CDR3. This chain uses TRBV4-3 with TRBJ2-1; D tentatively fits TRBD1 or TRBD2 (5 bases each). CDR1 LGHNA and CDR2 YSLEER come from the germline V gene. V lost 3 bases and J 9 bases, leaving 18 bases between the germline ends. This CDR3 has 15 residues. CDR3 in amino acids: CASSHVLASGGEQFF. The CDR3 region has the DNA TGCGCCAGCAGCCACGTCCTGGCTAGTGGGGGTGAGCAGTTCTTC.

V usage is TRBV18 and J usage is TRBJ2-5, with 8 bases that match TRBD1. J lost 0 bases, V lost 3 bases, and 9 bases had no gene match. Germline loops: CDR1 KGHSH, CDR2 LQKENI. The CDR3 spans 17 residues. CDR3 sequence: CASSPYPDRGYQETQYF. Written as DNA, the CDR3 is TGTGCCAGCTCACCCTACCCAGACAGGGGCTACCAAGAGACCCAGTACTTC.

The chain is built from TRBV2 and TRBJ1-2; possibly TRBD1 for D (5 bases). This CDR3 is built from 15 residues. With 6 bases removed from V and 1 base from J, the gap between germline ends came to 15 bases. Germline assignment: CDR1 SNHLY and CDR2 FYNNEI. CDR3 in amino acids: CASRSGTAGNYGYTF. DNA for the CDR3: TGTGCCAGCAGAAGCGGGACGGCCGGTAACTATGGCTACACCTTC.

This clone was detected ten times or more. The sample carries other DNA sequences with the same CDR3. The CDR3 here is CASSMTGTSGRLYNEQFF. In DNA, the CDR3 is TGTGCCAGCAGCATGACCGGGACTAGCGGGAGACTCTACAATGAGCAGTTCTTC. The V and J genes are TRBV7-3 and TRBJ2-1; 14 positions match TRBD2. This CDR3 is built from 18 residues. V trimming: 5 bases; J trimming: 3 bases; junction bases outside the gene matches: 9. Per the germline V gene, CDR1 is SGHTA and CDR2 is FQGTGA.

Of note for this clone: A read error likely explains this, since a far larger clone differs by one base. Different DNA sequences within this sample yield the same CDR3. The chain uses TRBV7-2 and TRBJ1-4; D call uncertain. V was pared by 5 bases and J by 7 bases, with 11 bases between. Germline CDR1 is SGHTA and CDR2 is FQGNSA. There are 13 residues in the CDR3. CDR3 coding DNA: TGTGCCAGCAGCCCCGCGGCAGTTGAAAAACTGTTTTTT. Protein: CASSPAAVEKLFF.

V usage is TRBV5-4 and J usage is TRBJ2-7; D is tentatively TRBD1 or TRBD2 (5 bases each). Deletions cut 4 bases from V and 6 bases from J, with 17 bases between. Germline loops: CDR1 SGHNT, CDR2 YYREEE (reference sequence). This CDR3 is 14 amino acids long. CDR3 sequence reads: CASSPGTRGGEQYF. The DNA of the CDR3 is TGTGCCAGCAGCCCCGGGACGCGTGGAGGCGAGCAGTACTTC. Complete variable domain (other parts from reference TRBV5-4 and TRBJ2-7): ETGVTQSPTHLIKTRGQQVTLRCSSQSGHNTVSWYQQALGQGPQFIFQYYREEENGRGNFPPRFSGLQFPNYSSELNVNALELDDSALYLCASSPGTRGGEQYFGPGTRLTVT.